These 29 T cell receptor beta chains share one sample of origin, sequenced in a study of blood T cell repertoires in COVID-19. Method: immunoSEQ multiplex PCR; TCRdb's copy keeps in-frame clones and lacks some. There are about 210,000 clones in the sample; about 81% occur only once, and around 8.8% lies in the top ten. What was sequenced was PBMCs or T cells enriched from blood (not recorded which). The receptors derive from a man in his forties or fifties who had recovered from COVID-19.

The chain is built from TRBV24-1 and TRBJ1-2; D is unclear. The CDR3 is made up of 13 amino acids. CDR1 and CDR2 (germline): KGHDR, SFDVKD. The V end was cut by 3 bases, the J end by 8 bases, with 12 bases between. Here the CDR3 reads CATSDSDWKGYTF. CDR3 nucleotides: TGTGCCACCAGTGATAGTGACTGGAAGGGCTACACCTTC.

The chain employs TRBV2 and TRBJ2-1, with 16 bases that match TRBD2. V lost 7 bases to trimming and J lost 8 bases; unmatched junction nucleotides: 5. From germline, CDR1 is SNHLY and CDR2 FYNNEI. CDR3 length: 15 residues. The CDR3 here is CASTGTSGGAYEQFF. The CDR3 DNA is TGTGCCAGCACCGGGACTAGCGGGGGGGCCTATGAGCAGTTCTTC.

This clone was picked up one time. V usage is TRBV30 and J usage is TRBJ1-5, with no clear D. This CDR3 comprises 13 residues. V shed 3 bases and J shed 5 bases, with 11 bases lying between them. The germline CDR1 and CDR2 sequences are GTSNPN and SVGIG (reference sequence). CDR3 DNA: TGTGCCTGGAGCAAAGGGAGGGATCAGCCCCAGCATTTT. Translation: CAWSKGRDQPQHF.

This clone was detected once. V gene TRBV5-4 combines with J gene TRBJ2-3, with D possibly TRBD2 on 6 matching bases. The germline V gene has CDR1 SGHNT and CDR2 YYREEE (reference sequence). The V end was cut by 5 bases, the J end by 0 bases, with 13 bases between. The CDR3 is made up of 15 amino acids. CDR3 sequence reads: CASRYSGSSTDTQYF. The CDR3 DNA reads as TGTGCCAGCAGATATAGCGGCTCTAGCACAGATACGCAGTATTTT.

This clone occurred a few times. This chain uses TRBV19 with TRBJ2-2, with 10 bases fitting TRBD2. CDR1 LNHDA and CDR2 SQIVND come from the germline V gene (reference sequence). The CDR3 is 17 amino acids. The V segment lost 6 bases and the J segment 5 bases; nucleotides outside the gene matches: 12. CDR3 nucleotides: TGTGCCAGTAGACTCCAAGGACTAGCGGAAGTTACCGGGGAGCTGTTTTTT. Residues: CASRLQGLAEVTGELFF.

The chain is built from TRBV6-1 and TRBJ1-5; TRBD1 is a possible D gene (5 bases). The CDR3 length is 14 residues. CDR1 and CDR2 from the germline V gene are MNHNS and SASEGT. V lost 1 base and J lost 9, with 13 bases in between. The CDR3 here is CASSEVGLGRPQHF. The CDR3 coding sequence is TGTGCCAGCAGTGAAGTGGGACTGGGTAGGCCCCAGCATTTT.

The gene calls are TRBV30 and TRBJ2-3, with a tentative D call TRBD2 (6 bases). The CDR3 totals 13 residues. V gave up 1 base and J gave up 4 bases, with 9 bases separating them. Germline V lookup: CDR1 GTSNPN, CDR2 SVGIG (reference sequence). DNA for the CDR3: TGTGCCTGGAGTGGGGGAGGCCCAGATACGCAGTATTTT. As protein: CAWSGGGPDTQYF.

V gene TRBV5-6 combines with J gene TRBJ2-7; D ambiguous. The V end lost 5 bases, the J end lost 7 bases, and 10 bases lay between the germline ends. The CDR3 spans 11 residues. Germline V gene lookup returns CDR1 SGHDT and CDR2 YYEEEE. The DNA for the CDR3 is TGTGCCAGCAGACGGGTGGGTGAGCAGTACTTC. This codes for CASRRVGEQYF.

This clone was seen only once. This chain links TRBV20-1 with TRBJ1-2; D is possibly TRBD1 (6 bases). V was shortened by 3 bases and J by 0 bases, with 11 bases between the two germline ends. The CDR3 is 14 amino acids. CDR1 is DFQATT and CDR2 is SNEGSKA in the germline V gene (reference sequence). The CDR3 nucleotides read TGCAGTGCTAGTGCCGGACAGTCTAACTATGGCTACACCTTC. This translates into CSASAGQSNYGYTF.

The V and J genes are TRBV7-8 and TRBJ1-5; D remains unclear. Per the germline V gene, CDR1 is SGHVS and CDR2 is FQNEAQ. There are 13 residues in the CDR3. Trimming stripped 3 bases from V and 5 bases from J, with 8 bases between. This CDR3 reads CASSFGVYQPQHF. The CDR3 DNA reads TGTGCCAGCAGCTTCGGAGTATATCAGCCCCAGCATTTT.

The chain employs TRBV5-4 and TRBJ2-6; perhaps TRBD1 as D (8 bases). V shed 2 bases and J shed 0 bases, with 18 bases lying between them. Germline V lookup: CDR1 SGHNT, CDR2 YYREEE (reference sequence). The length of the CDR3 is 19 residues. The CDR3 DNA reads TGTGCCAGCAGCTTAGCGGGACAGGCGATTAACTCTGGGGCCAACGTCCTGACTTTC. Its translation is CASSLAGQAINSGANVLTF.

The chain joins TRBV30 to TRBJ2-5; D unresolved. The length of the CDR3 is 12 residues. Germline CDR1 reads GTSNPN; CDR2 reads SVGIG (reference sequence). The V end lost 3 bases, the J end lost 5 bases, and 10 bases lay between the germline ends. The CDR3 region has the DNA TGTGCCTGGAGCCTCTTCGGGGAGACCCAGTACTTC. Its translation: CAWSLFGETQYF.

The J gene is TRBJ2-3, the V gene TRBV5-1; D might be TRBD1 (6 bases). The CDR3 length is 12 residues. V was trimmed by 7 bases and J by 4 bases, leaving 10 bases between them. CDR1 is SGHRS and CDR2 is YFSETQ in the germline V gene. The DNA for the CDR3 is TGCGCCAGCGGGGACAATTCAGATACGCAGTATTTT. Its translation is CASGDNSDTQYF.

The V gene is TRBV9, the J gene TRBJ2-1; 9 nucleotides align to TRBD1. The CDR3 consists of 14 residues. From germline, CDR1 is SGDLS and CDR2 YYNGEE. V shed 6 bases and J 2 bases; nucleotides not matched to a gene: 3. DNA of the CDR3: TGTGCCAGCAACCGGGACAGGGCCTACAATGAGCAGTTCTTC. It yields the protein CASNRDRAYNEQFF.

The J gene is TRBJ2-1, the V gene TRBV24-1, with 9 bases identical to TRBD2. V lost 0 bases to trimming and J lost 5 bases; unmatched junction nucleotides: 13. Germline loops: CDR1 KGHDR, CDR2 SFDVKD. This CDR3 contains 19 residues. CDR3 loop: CATSDLPSGAPGSNNEQFF. The CDR3, as DNA: TGTGCCACCAGTGATTTGCCTAGCGGGGCCCCAGGTAGTAACAATGAGCAGTTCTTC.

A note on this clone: One end of the junction does not line up with germline, which may come from a read error. This chain connects TRBV6-5 to TRBJ2-3; TRBD2 aligns across 15 bases. CDR1 and CDR2 from the germline V gene are MNHEY and SVGAGI. This CDR3 region has 13 residues. The CDR3 nucleotides are TGTGCCAGCAGCGCCGGACTAGCGGGAGGGTGGCGATTT. Translating it yields CASSAGLAGGWRF.

This chain links TRBV7-3 with TRBJ2-5; 12 bases are a match to TRBD2. The ends lost 4 bases at V and 8 bases at J; junction bases unmatched: 11. Germline values: CDR1 SGHTA, CDR2 FQGTGA. The CDR3 has 16 residues. CDR3 DNA: TGTGCCAGCAGCTCAGAACCCGGGACTAGCGGGTTAACCCAGTACTTC. Its translation is CASSSEPGTSGLTQYF.

The V gene is TRBV27, the J gene TRBJ2-1, with 8 bases identical to TRBD2. The CDR3 is 15 residues long. The germline V gene has CDR1 MNHEY and CDR2 SMNVEV (reference sequence). Trimming removed 7 bases from V and 0 bases from J; junction bases left unmatched: 5. CDR3 coding DNA: TGTGCCAGCAACCGGGGGGGGAGCTCCTACAATGAGCAGTTCTTC. Its protein is CASNRGGSSYNEQFF.

The chain links TRBV6-1 to TRBJ1-2, with 10 positions matching TRBD1. CDR1 and CDR2 from the germline V gene are MNHNS and SASEGT. V lost 2 bases to trimming and J lost 7 bases; unmatched junction nucleotides: 1. The CDR3 spans 13 residues. The CDR3 loop is CASSERQGAGYTF. CDR3 DNA: TGTGCCAGCAGTGAACGACAGGGGGCTGGCTACACCTTC.

V usage is TRBV19 and J usage is TRBJ1-6, with D possibly being TRBD1 (6 bases). V lost 3 bases and J lost 6, with 15 bases in between. This CDR3 has 16 amino acids. CDR1 is LNHDA and CDR2 is SQIVND in the germline V gene (reference sequence). Here the CDR3 DNA reads TGTGCCAGTAGTATGACCACAGGGATAGGTAATTCACCCCTCCACTTT. This codes for CASSMTTGIGNSPLHF.

The table lists this clone with a count of one. J is TRBJ2-2 and V is TRBV2, with 10 bases matching TRBD1. Germline CDR1 SNHLY, CDR2 FYNNEI. The V gene end was trimmed by 8 bases and the J gene end by 8 bases; junction bases not matched to a gene: 17. The CDR3 has 17 amino acids. CDR3 sequence reads: CASDGDMTGGYLGELFF. CDR3 nucleotide sequence: TGTGCCAGCGATGGGGATATGACAGGGGGCTATTTGGGGGAGCTGTTTTTT.

This sequence joins TRBV18 and TRBJ1-2; a weak D match, TRBD1 (5 bases). CDR1 and CDR2 (germline): KGHSH, LQKENI. CDR3 length: 15 residues. The ends were cut back, 1 base at V and 3 bases at J, with 12 bases in the middle. Here the CDR3 reads CASSPQGGVDYGYTF. The CDR3 nucleotides are TGTGCCAGCTCACCACAGGGAGGGGTGGACTATGGCTACACCTTC.

This rearrangement joins TRBV10-3 to TRBJ2-1, with 9 bases lining up with TRBD2. Germline CDR1 ENHRY, CDR2 SYGVKD. Trimming cost V 9 bases and J 7 bases; bases outside gene matches: 7. CDR3 length: 13 residues. The CDR3 DNA reads TGTGCCATGGCCGACCTAGCGGGGAATGAGCAGTTCTTC. Its translation is CAMADLAGNEQFF.

V is TRBV2 and J is TRBJ1-2; TRBD1 aligns across 9 bases. Looked up from germline, CDR1 is SNHLY and CDR2 is FYNNEI. The ends lost 5 bases at V and 1 base at J; junction bases unmatched: 8. The CDR3 runs to 16 residues. DNA for the CDR3: TGTGCCAGCAGTAAGGGACAGGGTACGGGTAACTATGGCTACACCTTC. Amino acids: CASSKGQGTGNYGYTF.

The chain is built from TRBV2 and TRBJ2-4; the D gene is possibly TRBD2 (6 bases). The V end lost 11 bases, the J end lost 0 bases, and 14 bases lay between the germline ends. CDR1 and CDR2 from the germline V gene are SNHLY and FYNNEI. The CDR3 runs 14 residues. The CDR3 DNA reads as TGTGCCGCGGTTGGGAGGCTAGCCAAAAACATTCAGTACTTC. It translates to CAAVGRLAKNIQYF.

V usage is TRBV18 and J usage is TRBJ2-7, with 8 bases lining up with TRBD2. Germline loops: CDR1 KGHSH, CDR2 LQKENI. CDR3 length: 15 amino acids. Trimming at V came to 1 base and at J to 5 bases, leaving 7 bases not matched to a gene. The chain's CDR3 is CASSPQRESINEQYF. In DNA, the CDR3 is TGTGCCAGCTCACCACAGCGGGAGTCTATTAACGAGCAGTACTTC.

This sequence joins TRBV5-4 and TRBJ2-3; weak D call: TRBD1 (7 bases). V lost 4 bases and J lost 5, with 17 bases in between. The CDR3 extends over 15 amino acids. Germline CDR1 and CDR2: SGHNT and YYREEE (reference sequence). DNA for the CDR3: TGTGCCAGCAGCGCAGGCGGCAGGGGGGTAGATACGCAGTATTTT. Protein product: CASSAGGRGVDTQYF.

The chain recombines TRBV7-2 with TRBJ2-5; maybe TRBD2 (5 bases). The V and J ends lost 2 bases and 9 bases respectively, with 10 bases between them. Germline V CDR1 and CDR2: SGHTA, FQGNSA. The CDR3 has 12 amino acids. CDR3 protein: CASSLNVEAQYF. The CDR3 DNA reads as TGTGCCAGCAGCTTAAACGTGGAGGCCCAGTACTTC.

The V call is TRBV7-2, the J call TRBJ1-5; D unclear. The V end lost 4 bases, the J end lost 6 bases, and 13 bases lay between the germline ends. CDR3 length equals 14 residues. CDR1 is SGHTA and CDR2 is FQGNSA in the germline V gene. For the CDR3, the DNA is TGTGCCAGCAGCTCGACGACTACGGGTCAGCCCCAGCATTTT. This sequence encodes CASSSTTTGQPQHF.